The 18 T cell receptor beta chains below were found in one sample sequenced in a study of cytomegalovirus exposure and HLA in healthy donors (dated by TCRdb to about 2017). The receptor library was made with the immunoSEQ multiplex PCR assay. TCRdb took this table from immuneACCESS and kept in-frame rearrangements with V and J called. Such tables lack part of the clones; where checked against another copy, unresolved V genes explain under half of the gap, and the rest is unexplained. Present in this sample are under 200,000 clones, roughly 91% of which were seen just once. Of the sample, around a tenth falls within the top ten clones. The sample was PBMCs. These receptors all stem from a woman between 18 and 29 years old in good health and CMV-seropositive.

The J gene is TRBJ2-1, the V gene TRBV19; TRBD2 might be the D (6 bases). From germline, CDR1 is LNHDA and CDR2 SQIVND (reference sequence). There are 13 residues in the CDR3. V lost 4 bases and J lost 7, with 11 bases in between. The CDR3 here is CASSKGLGNEQFF. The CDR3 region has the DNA TGTGCCAGTAGTAAGGGACTGGGGAATGAGCAGTTCTTC.

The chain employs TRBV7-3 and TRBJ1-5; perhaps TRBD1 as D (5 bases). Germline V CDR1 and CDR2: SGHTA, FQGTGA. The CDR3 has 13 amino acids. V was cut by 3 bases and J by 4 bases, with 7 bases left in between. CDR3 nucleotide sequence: TGTGCCAGCAGCTTCGACAGAAATCAGCCCCAGCATTTT. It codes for CASSFDRNQPQHF.

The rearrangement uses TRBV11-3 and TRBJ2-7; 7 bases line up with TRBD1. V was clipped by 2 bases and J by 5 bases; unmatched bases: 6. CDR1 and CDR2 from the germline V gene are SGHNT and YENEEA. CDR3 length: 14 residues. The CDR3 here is CASSLLEGGHEQYF. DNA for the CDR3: TGTGCCAGCAGCTTACTCGAAGGGGGCCACGAGCAGTACTTC.

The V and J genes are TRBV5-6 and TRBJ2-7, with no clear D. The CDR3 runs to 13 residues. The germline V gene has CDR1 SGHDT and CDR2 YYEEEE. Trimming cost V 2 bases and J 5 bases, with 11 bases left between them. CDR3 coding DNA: TGTGCCAGCAGCTTAGGAGCGAGCGACGAGCAGTACTTC. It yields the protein CASSLGASDEQYF.

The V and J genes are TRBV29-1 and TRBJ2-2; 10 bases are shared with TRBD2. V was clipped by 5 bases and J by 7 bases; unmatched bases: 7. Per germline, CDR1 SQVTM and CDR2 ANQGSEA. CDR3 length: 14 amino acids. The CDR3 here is CSVYIAGGNGELFF. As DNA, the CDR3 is TGCAGCGTTTATATAGCGGGAGGTAACGGGGAGCTGTTTTTT.

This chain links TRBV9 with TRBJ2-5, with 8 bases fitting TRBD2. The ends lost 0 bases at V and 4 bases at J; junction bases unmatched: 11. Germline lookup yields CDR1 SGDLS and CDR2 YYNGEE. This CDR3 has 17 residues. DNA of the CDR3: TGTGCCAGCAGCGTAGAAGTGATTAGCGGGACCCGAGAGACCCAGTACTTC. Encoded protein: CASSVEVISGTRETQYF.

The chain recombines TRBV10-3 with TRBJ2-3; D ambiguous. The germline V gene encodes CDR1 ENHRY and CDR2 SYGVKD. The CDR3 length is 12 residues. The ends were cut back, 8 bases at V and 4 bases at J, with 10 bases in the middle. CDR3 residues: CAIGDRPDTQYF. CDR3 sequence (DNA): TGTGCCATCGGAGATCGTCCAGATACGCAGTATTTT.

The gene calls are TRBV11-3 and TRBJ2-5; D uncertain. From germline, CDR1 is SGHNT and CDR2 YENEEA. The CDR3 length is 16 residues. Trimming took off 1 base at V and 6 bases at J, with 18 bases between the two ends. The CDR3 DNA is TGTGCCAGCAGCTTAGGCCGGCGGCAGCTCACCCAGACCCAGTACTTC. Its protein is CASSLGRRQLTQTQYF.

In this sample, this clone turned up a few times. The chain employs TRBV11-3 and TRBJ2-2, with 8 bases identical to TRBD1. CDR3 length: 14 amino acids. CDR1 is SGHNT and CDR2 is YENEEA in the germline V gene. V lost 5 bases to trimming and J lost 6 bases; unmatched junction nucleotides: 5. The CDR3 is CASSLTGEAGELFF. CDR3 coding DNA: TGTGCCAGCAGCCTGACAGGGGAAGCCGGGGAGCTGTTTTTT. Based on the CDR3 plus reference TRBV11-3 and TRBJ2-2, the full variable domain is EAGVVQSPRYKIIEKKQPVAFWCNPISGHNTLYWYLQNLGQGPELLIRYENEEAVDDSQLPKDRFSAERLKGVDSTLKIQPAELGDSAVYLCASSLTGEAGELFFGEGSRLTVL.

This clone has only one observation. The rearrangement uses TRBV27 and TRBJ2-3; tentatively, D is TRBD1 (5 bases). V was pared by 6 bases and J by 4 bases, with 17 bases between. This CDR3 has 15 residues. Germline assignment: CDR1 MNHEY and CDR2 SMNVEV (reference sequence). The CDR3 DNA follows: TGTGCCAGCAGCTTTCAGGGTCGCCCCCCAGATACGCAGTATTTT. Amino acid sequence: CASSFQGRPPDTQYF.

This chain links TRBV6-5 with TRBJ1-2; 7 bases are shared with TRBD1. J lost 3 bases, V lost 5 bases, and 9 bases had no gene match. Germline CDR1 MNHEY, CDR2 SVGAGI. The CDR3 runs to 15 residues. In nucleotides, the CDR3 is TGTGCCAGCAGTAATACAGGGGTACTCTACTATGGCTACACCTTC. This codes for CASSNTGVLYYGYTF.

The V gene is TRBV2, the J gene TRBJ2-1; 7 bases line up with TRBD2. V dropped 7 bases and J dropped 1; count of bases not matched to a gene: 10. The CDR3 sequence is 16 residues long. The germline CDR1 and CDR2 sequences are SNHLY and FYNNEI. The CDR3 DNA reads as TGTGCCAGCACGGTCTGGGCTAGCGGTTCCTACAATGAGCAGTTCTTC. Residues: CASTVWASGSYNEQFF.

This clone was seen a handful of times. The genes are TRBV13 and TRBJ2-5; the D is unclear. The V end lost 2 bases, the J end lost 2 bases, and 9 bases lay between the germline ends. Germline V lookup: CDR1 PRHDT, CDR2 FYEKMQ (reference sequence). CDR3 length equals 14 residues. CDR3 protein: CASSLLADQETQYF. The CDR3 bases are TGTGCCAGCAGCTTACTCGCAGATCAAGAGACCCAGTACTTC.

For the CDR3, the DNA is TGTGCCAGCAGTTACAAGACAGGCAATCAGCCCCAGCATTTT. It yields the protein CASSYKTGNQPQHF. The chain recombines TRBV6-6 with TRBJ1-5; D is possibly TRBD1 (5 bases). Germline lookup yields CDR1 MNHNY and CDR2 SVGAGI (reference sequence). This CDR3 region has 14 residues. The germline V and J ends were trimmed by 2 bases and 2 bases, with 7 bases remaining between them.

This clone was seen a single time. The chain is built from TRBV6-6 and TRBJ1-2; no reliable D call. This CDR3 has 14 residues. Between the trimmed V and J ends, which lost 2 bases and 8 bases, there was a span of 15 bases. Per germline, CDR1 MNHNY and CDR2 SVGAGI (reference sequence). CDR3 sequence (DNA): TGTGCCAGCAGTTACGTAACCGCATCTCGGGGCTACACCTTC. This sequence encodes CASSYVTASRGYTF.

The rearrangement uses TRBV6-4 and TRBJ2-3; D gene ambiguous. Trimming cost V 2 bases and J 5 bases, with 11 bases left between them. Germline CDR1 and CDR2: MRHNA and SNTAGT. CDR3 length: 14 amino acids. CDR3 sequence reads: CASSDRGGGDTQYF. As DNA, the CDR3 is TGTGCCAGCAGTGACCGAGGCGGTGGAGATACGCAGTATTTT.

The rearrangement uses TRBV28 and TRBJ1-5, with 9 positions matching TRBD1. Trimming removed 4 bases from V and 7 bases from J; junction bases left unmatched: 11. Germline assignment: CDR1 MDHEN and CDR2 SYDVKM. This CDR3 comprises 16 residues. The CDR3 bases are TGTGCCAGCAGTTCCAAGGGGACAGGGAGGAGGCAGCCCCAGCATTTT. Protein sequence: CASSSKGTGRRQPQHF.

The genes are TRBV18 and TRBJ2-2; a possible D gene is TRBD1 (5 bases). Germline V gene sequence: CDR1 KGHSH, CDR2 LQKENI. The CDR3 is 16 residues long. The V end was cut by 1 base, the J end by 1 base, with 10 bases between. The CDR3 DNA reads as TGTGCCAGCTCACCACAAGGCAGGGTGAACACCGGGGAGCTGTTTTTT. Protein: CASSPQGRVNTGELFF.